The entry below describes one T cell receptor beta chain. Its antigen is undetermined. The data derive from a study of T cells in localized non-small cell lung cancer. Profiled with immunoSEQ multiplex PCR; TCRdb holds only in-frame clones, not every one. The table includes 40,000 to 50,000 clones, 86% detected once. Germline V gives CDR1 SGHTA, CDR2 FQGNSA. The CDR3 has 14 amino acids. Trimming removed 6 bases at V and 2 bases at J, with 13 bases between. Findings and caveats of the study: Tumor samples were not multi-region, leaving intratumor heterogeneity unexcluded. Median around 56 top-100 tumor clones were shared with paired adjacent lung.

The chain joins TRBV7-2 to TRBJ2-5, with D possibly TRBD1 on 6 matching bases. Sequenced material: peripheral blood, taken before any cancer treatment. The source of this sequence is a woman aged 18-49 years with stage III lung adenocarcinoma. The CDR3 DNA sequence: TGTGCCAGCAGACGTGACAGGAGTCAAGAGACCCAGTACTTC. Translation gives CASRRDRSQETQYF.